The clone carrying this TCR beta chain occurred many times. TCRdb reprocessed the RT-PCR reads with MiXCR, giving one entry per CDR3 protein. This sample has about 680,000 distinct CDR3 sequences, with 14% found just once. CDR1 is MGHRA and CDR2 is YSYEKL in the germline V gene. V trimming: 3 bases; J trimming: 4 bases; junction bases outside the gene matches: 10. This CDR3 comprises 17 residues. The source of this sequence is a female donor in good health, serving as a healthy control. V gene TRBV4-1 combines with J gene TRBJ2-2, with TRBD1 matching 8 bases. Sequenced input: memory CD4+ T cells from blood. CDR3: CASSQTDRGMSTGELFF. CDR3 in DNA: TGCGCCAGCAGCCAGACCGACAGGGGTATGAGCACCGGGGAGCTGTTTTTT.